Below are 2 T cell receptor beta chains sequenced from a single sample in a study of CD8 T cells in ankylosing spondylitis. In TCRdb, the 5' RACE reads were re-called with MiXCR into one record per CDR3 protein. The data contain approximately 250,000 distinct CDR3 sequences, around 8% of them singletons. Sequencing was carried out using blood, either unsorted or a sorted T cell fraction (not recorded which). The receptors were gathered from a female donor with ankylosing spondylitis or in good health (not recorded which).

This clonotype was recorded at least ten times. V is TRBV4-2 and J is TRBJ2-1; 10 bases match TRBD2. V dropped 1 base and J dropped 4; count of bases not matched to a gene: 1. Germline assignment: CDR1 LGHNA and CDR2 YNFKEQ. This CDR3 comprises 15 residues. The CDR3 nucleotides read TGTGCCAGCAGCCAAGGGACTAGCGGATACAATGAGCAGTTCTTC. This gives the protein CASSQGTSGYNEQFF.

This clonotype was counted a few times. This chain links TRBV4-3 with TRBJ2-7, with TRBD1 as a possible D gene (5 bases). CDR3 length: 12 residues. Trimming pared 1 base from V and 6 bases from J, leaving 7 bases between. CDR1 LGHNA and CDR2 YSLEER come from the germline V gene. Here the CDR3 DNA reads TGCGCCAGCAGCCAAGCAGGGTTCGAGCAGTACTTC. Amino acid sequence: CASSQAGFEQYF.